This TCR beta chain appears in the sequencing data of a study of cytomegalovirus exposure and HLA in healthy donors. On this clone itself: Its specificity is not known.

PCR was performed using 60 Vbeta and 13 Jbeta primers. Sequenced by immunoSEQ multiplex PCR; TCRdb stores in-frame clones only, minus some. The sample holds 100,000 to 150,000 clones, roughly 84% seen once. General study points: In a later analysis, V- and J-gene trimming of beta chains associated with a DCLRE1C missense variant, replicated independently. Indistinguishable V segments such as TRBV6-2 and TRBV6-3 were excluded.

Samples came from healthy bone marrow donors. This CDR3 is 15 amino acids long. Trimming took off 2 bases at V and 0 bases at J, with 11 bases between the two ends. Looked up from germline, CDR1 is ENHRY and CDR2 is SYGVKD. The TCR sequence derives from a woman aged 18-35 years in good health and CMV-seropositive. Sequenced input: PBMCs. J is TRBJ2-7 and V is TRBV10-3; D is unclear. CDR3 coding DNA: TGTGCCATCAGTGAGGGGCAGAAAAGCTCCTACGAGCAGTACTTC. Residues: CAISEGQKSSYEQYF.